This T cell receptor (beta chain) was sequenced for a study of T cells in Graves' hyperthyroidism and ophthalmopathy. Researchers amplified the TCR beta CDR3 regions from RNA transcripts. The TCR CDR3 was amplified in a first-round RT-PCR using the HTBI primer set. One entry per CDR3 protein, called by TCRdb with MiXCR from the multiplex PCR reads. The repertoire holds more than 300,000 distinct CDR3 sequences, with approximately 15% as singletons. Trimming stripped 4 bases from V and 7 bases from J, with 13 bases between. Germline CDR1 reads MNHNS; CDR2 reads SASEGT. The CDR3 is made up of 14 amino acids. Individuals with ophthalmopathy presented a Clinical Activity Score of at least 3, a NOSPECS grade of at least 4 and a duration under 3 months. Each diagnosis drew on symptoms, thyroxine, TRAb, thyroid ultrasound and orbital computed tomography findings.

This TCR was recovered from a woman aged 30 to 39 with Graves' ophthalmopathy. This chain links TRBV6-1 with TRBJ1-4; D is unresolved. Source material: blood. CDR3 sequence reads: CASSVGRRREKLFF. In DNA, the CDR3 is TGTGCCAGCAGTGTTGGCAGGAGGCGTGAAAAACTGTTTTTT.